This T cell receptor (beta chain) derives from a study of cytomegalovirus exposure and HLA in healthy donors. With 5 bases removed from V and 2 bases from J, the gap between germline ends came to 25 bases. This CDR3 has 18 amino acids. Germline-derived CDR1 and CDR2 are MDHEN and SYDVKM. This cohort consisted of healthy bone marrow donors. Vbeta (60) and Jbeta (13) primers were used in the PCR. Some clones are missing from TCRdb's copy, which holds only in-frame ones; the method was immunoSEQ multiplex PCR. Here the sample table reports around 200,000 clones. The chain links TRBV28 to TRBJ2-7, with a weak D call TRBD2 (7 bases). This TCR was recovered from a girl aged 2 to 10 in good health and CMV-seropositive. Sequencing input: PBMCs. The CDR3 sequence is CASSISGLGGGGAYEQYF. CDR3 DNA: TGTGCCAGCAGTATCTCCGGACTAGGCGGAGGGGGGGCCTACGAGCAGTACTTC.